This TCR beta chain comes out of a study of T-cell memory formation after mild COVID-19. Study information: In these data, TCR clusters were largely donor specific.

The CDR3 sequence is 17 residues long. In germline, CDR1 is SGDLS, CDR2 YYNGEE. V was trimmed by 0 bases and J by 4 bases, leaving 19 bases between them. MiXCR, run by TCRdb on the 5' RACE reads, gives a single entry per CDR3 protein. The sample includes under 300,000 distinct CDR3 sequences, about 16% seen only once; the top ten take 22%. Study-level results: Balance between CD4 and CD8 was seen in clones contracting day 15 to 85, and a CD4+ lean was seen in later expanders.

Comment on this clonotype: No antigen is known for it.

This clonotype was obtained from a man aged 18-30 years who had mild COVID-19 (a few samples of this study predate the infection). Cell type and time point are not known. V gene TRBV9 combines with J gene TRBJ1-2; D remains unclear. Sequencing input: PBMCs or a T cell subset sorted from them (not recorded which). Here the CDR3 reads CASSVGIGGPLGYGYTF. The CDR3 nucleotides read TGTGCCAGCAGCGTAGGTATCGGCGGACCCCTTGGCTATGGCTACACCTTC.